The present TCR beta chain was sequenced within a study of T cell clonality in common variable immunodeficiency (dated by TCRdb to about 2015). For sequencing, equivalent amounts of genomic DNA were input from CVID and control samples. For every sample, a 60 bp segment covering the rearranged TCRbeta CDR3 region was amplified and then sequenced. The immunoSEQ assay, a bias-corrected multiplex PCR combined with high-throughput sequencing, was used to amplify TCRbeta. Concerning the study's data processing: Each unique nucleotide sequence was treated as a clone and annotated with V, D and J genes, copy number and frequency. Sequences were labeled productive if in frame, and non-productive if out of frame or containing stop codons. As previously described, clonality was calculated on the basis of Shannon's entropy. The predicted amino acid sequences of productive clones were used to derive the mean CDR3 Kyte-Doolittle hydropathy. Hierarchical clustering of scaled V gene usage was performed with the R hclust function using Manhattan distance and complete linkage. Clone sharing by CDR3 amino acid sequence was assessed by resampling 12 repertoires per group over 100 rounds. The repertoires were searched for approximately 73 published EBV-specific and 200 to 300 published CMV-specific TCRbeta sequences. A couple of CVID samples that yielded fewer than 10,000 sequences were excluded from the analysis, so approximately 40 CVID repertoires were retained. TCRdb obtained this table from immuneACCESS and retained in-frame rearrangements with V and J assigned. These tables miss some clones; where compared with another copy, unresolved V genes account for less than half of the shortfall, and the remainder is unexplained. V, J and clone size are taken as reported in that table, and D and trimming were inferred from the DNA itself. With under 30,000 clones recorded, this sample contains no clone counted only once. The top ten clonotypes cover around 9% of the sample.

Standard criteria, namely reduction of serum IgG, IgA and/or IgM below the normal range together with specific antibody deficiency, were applied for the diagnosis of CVID. There were 40 to 45 subjects in the CVID group (roughly 30 male and 15 female), ranging in age from 9 to 64 years, with a mean age of 40. Most of the CVID patients and most of the healthy controls were of Caucasian heritage. At the time of study participation, every CVID subject had been on replacement immunoglobulin therapy for at least one year. When blood was collected, none of the CVID subjects were ill or on immunomodulatory or immunosuppressive medication. Heparinized peripheral whole blood samples of about 4.5 to 8 ml were collected from each donor. TCRbeta CDR3 repertoires were sequenced from genomic DNA of adults with common variable immune deficiency (CVID) and healthy adult controls. Diluted blood was subjected to density centrifugation over Hypaque 1077 or Ficoll-Paque for isolation of peripheral blood mononuclear cells. Unsorted mononuclear cells served as the source of genomic DNA, which was extracted either by Qiagen column purification or by a centrifugation-based method.

On the study overall, not on this receptor specifically: Although equal DNA input was used, an average of about 75,000 unique sequences per sample was obtained for controls, compared with approximately 32,000 for CVID samples. Fewer TCRbeta clones were shared among CVID subjects than among healthy controls (p < 0.0001). According to the authors, figuring out what caused the increased clonality in CVID would require sequencing the repertoires of T cell subpopulations. TCRbeta clonality was higher in CVID subjects than in healthy controls (t-test p = 0.018), and the increase was most characteristic of about a third of subjects. Patient heterogeneity within the CVID cohort put limits on correlating repertoire features with clinical complications. Reportedly, TCRbeta sequences from CVID had fewer deletions and N-nucleotide insertions, and highly modified clones with 13 or more V deletions were absent from CVID.

There are 17 amino acids in the CDR3, from cysteine to phenylalanine inclusive. Only the CDR3 bases that were read are kept: 42 of them, in frame from base 1. The germline V gene (reference sequence) specifies LNHDA as CDR1 and SQIVND as CDR2. For this chain, trimming is 6 bases at the V end and 4 bases at the J end, and the number of junction bases without a gene match is 12. On this clone: The target of this receptor is not known. The DNA ends 3 residues before the CDR3 does, and the rest of the CDR3 is filled in from the germline J gene.

The origin of this receptor is a human donor with common variable immunodeficiency. The specimen sequenced was peripheral blood mononuclear cells. The rearranged segments are TRBV19 and TRBJ1-1; TRBD1 lines up with 12 middle nucleotides. The sequenced CDR3 bases are TGTGCCAGTAGCCACTTAGGGGGGACAGGGGGCTTCACTGAA. Its protein reads: CASSHLGGTGGFTE. Given in full, the CDR3 is CASSHLGGTGGFTEAFF.